This T cell receptor (beta chain) appears in the sequencing data of a study of shared clonotypes between healthy human individuals. Clones were read by immunoSEQ multiplex PCR, and TCRdb kept only the in-frame ones, dropping some. The sample has 1 million to 1.2 million clones, approximately 80% seen once. Concerning this clone: The target antigen is unknown.

Germline V gives CDR1 SNHLY, CDR2 FYNNEI. The CDR3 consists of 14 residues. The V segment lost 4 bases and the J segment 5 bases; nucleotides outside the gene matches: 2. Study-wide results and limits: Non-shared clonotypes showed lower generation probabilities than clonotypes common to all four donors. Across subsets, estimated richness was generally greater for naive than for memory populations.

The sequenced material came from memory CD4+ T cells from PBMCs. Subset noted: CD45RA-negative fraction. The chain combines TRBV2 with TRBJ1-5; 10 bases map to TRBD1. This clonotype was sampled from a man between 18 and 35 years old in good health. Some clones in this sample may be carry-over from other donors' samples. The CDR3 is CASSGTGGHQPQHF. CDR3 DNA: TGTGCCAGCAGTGGGACAGGGGGTCATCAGCCCCAGCATTTT. Using reference TRBV2 and TRBJ1-5 for the parts outside the CDR3, the full variable domain is EPEVTQTPSHQVTQMGQEVILRCVPISNHLYFYWYRQILGQKVEFLVSFYNNEISEKSEIFDDQFSVERPDGSNFTLKIRSTKLEDSAMYFCASSGTGGHQPQHFGDGTRLSIL.